The clone carrying this T cell receptor (beta chain) has more than one count but fewer than ten. The antigen remains undetermined. Given a much more abundant clone one base away, this may be a read error. The use of genomic DNA as template underpinned the TCR beta VDJ and CDR3 profiling. One entry per CDR3 protein, called by TCRdb with MiXCR from the reads. The profile covers about 200,000 distinct CDR3 sequences, with 60% to 80% appearing a single time and around 50% taken by the ten largest. The V and J ends lost 4 bases and 7 bases respectively, with 17 bases between them. CDR3 size: 15 residues. Looked up from germline, CDR1 is SGHKS and CDR2 is YYEKEE (reference sequence). This entry belongs to a study of CD8+CD57+ T cells in acquired aplastic anemia. The study, taken as a whole, reports: Patients and controls had in common approximately 30 CD8+ CDR3 sequences.

Those patients picked for sequencing had displayed CD8+CD57+ cell expansion on flow cytometry. The sequenced material came from sorted CD4+, CD8+, or CD8+CD57+ T cells (not recorded which) from PBMCs. This TCR derives from a human donor with aplastic anemia. The rearrangement links TRBV5-5 to TRBJ2-2; no reliable D call. This CDR3 reads CASSPTAGTVGELFF. The CDR3 DNA follows: TGTGCCAGCAGCCCGACTGCAGGCACGGTCGGGGAGCTGTTTTTT. Full variable domain (outside the CDR3, taken from reference TRBV5-5 and TRBJ2-2): DAGVTQSPTHLIKTRGQQVTLRCSPISGHKSVSWYQQVLGQGPQFIFQYYEKEERGRGNFPDRFSARQFPNYSSELNVNALLLGDSALYLCASSPTAGTVGELFFGEGSRLTVL.